The present entry profiles one T cell receptor (beta chain) with its context. The antigen remains unidentified. This entry is derived from a study of monozygotic twins with inflammatory bowel disease. General study results and limits: Discrimination among different T cell subtypes was not achievable. The co-twins with IBD showed lower TCRbeta diversity (inverse Simpson) than their healthy siblings.

Skipping T cell sorting, the study isolated total RNA directly from whole blood. The CDR3 length is 13 residues. Germline values: CDR1 SQVTM, CDR2 ANQGSEA. Nested amplification of TCRalpha and TCRbeta cDNA involved two PCRs of roughly 17 and 9 cycles. TCRdb reprocessed the 5' RACE reads and keeps a single row for each CDR3 protein, giving no DNA. The listing contains approximately 400,000 distinct CDR3 sequences. Sequencing input: blood. This chain connects TRBV29-1 to TRBJ1-1; TCRdb reports TRBD1, a call that lacks DNA to check it against. The TCR sequence derives from a human donor with ulcerative colitis or Crohn's disease, or a healthy co-twin of an affected twin (not recorded which). CDR3: CSARTGQGTVAFF.